These 24 T cell receptor beta chains came from one sample sequenced in a study of blood T cells in healthy people across ages (dated by TCRdb to between 2015 and 2016). To prepare the library, 5' RACE was applied. Sequencing instrument: Illumina HiSeq 2500. A second PCR of 7 to 11 cycles was performed with a sample-barcoded 5' primer and a J-beta primer mix. TCRdb trimmed the raw reads at Q25, called clones with MiXCR and kept productive beta chains. Rows are unified per CDR3 protein, each entry keeping the most common DNA and genes. The table for this sample lists around 1.5 million distinct CDR3 sequences; roughly 32% of them were counted only once. Around 11% of the sample is taken by the ten largest. Sample: blood. The receptors shown here come from a woman aged 30 to 39 in good health.

J is TRBJ1-1 and V is TRBV27, with 7 nucleotides matching TRBD1. Germline-derived CDR1 and CDR2 are MNHEY and SMNVEV (reference sequence). J was trimmed by 5 bases and V by 0 bases; bases with no gene match: 6. There are 15 residues in the CDR3. CDR3 bases: TGTGCCAGCAGTTTATCTCGGGACAGACGGACTGAAGCTTTCTTT. As protein: CASSLSRDRRTEAFF.

This clonotype was seen a handful of times. This chain joins TRBV7-6 and TRBJ2-3; 9 bases align to TRBD2. This CDR3 region has 17 residues. From germline, CDR1 is SGHVS and CDR2 FNYEAQ. V was clipped by 4 bases and J by 4 bases; unmatched bases: 12. In DNA, the CDR3 is TGTGCCAGCAGCTCCGGGACTAGCTACAATGCGGCAGATACGCAGTATTTT. It yields the protein CASSSGTSYNAADTQYF.

This clonotype has more than one count but fewer than ten. The chain couples TRBV6-1 to TRBJ1-5; D not resolved. The CDR3 extends over 14 amino acids. Trimming removed 0 bases from V and 10 bases from J, with 13 bases in between. Germline V gene sequence: CDR1 MNHNS, CDR2 SASEGT. The CDR3 here is CASSEAEGAGPQHF. In nucleotides, the CDR3 is TGTGCCAGCAGTGAAGCTGAAGGCGCAGGTCCCCAGCATTTT.

The chain recombines TRBV6-2 or TRBV6-3 with TRBJ2-7; 8 bases line up with TRBD2. The CDR3 loop spans 14 amino acids. Losses at the gene ends were 7 bases for V and 0 bases for J; bases not matched to a gene: 5. Germline lookup yields CDR1 MNHEY and CDR2 SVGEGT. The CDR3 is CASTSGSNSYEQYF. The CDR3 DNA reads TGTGCCAGCACCAGCGGGAGTAACTCCTACGAGCAGTACTTC.

In its sample, this clonotype was seen a few times. The gene calls are TRBV20-1 and TRBJ1-4, with D perhaps matching TRBD1 (6 bases). The germline V gene encodes CDR1 DFQATT and CDR2 SNEGSKA (reference sequence). This CDR3 comprises 16 residues. Trimming took off 3 bases at V and 6 bases at J, with 20 bases between the two ends. DNA of the CDR3: TGCAGTGCTAGTGAAACTCGGGGGGGCAGGGATGAAAAACTGTTTTTT. This encodes CSASETRGGRDEKLFF.

V is TRBV28 and J is TRBJ2-5, with TRBD1 matching over 11 bases. This CDR3 has 12 residues. Germline V lookup: CDR1 MDHEN, CDR2 SYDVKM. The V segment lost 6 bases and the J segment 11 bases; nucleotides outside the gene matches: 5. The CDR3 bases are TGTGCCAGCAGAGGGACAGGGGGGGAGCAGTACTTC. This translates into CASRGTGGEQYF.

This chain connects TRBV7-9 to TRBJ2-5; the D gene is possibly TRBD1 (6 bases). CDR3 size: 18 residues. Trimming stripped 0 bases from V and 1 base from J, with 18 bases between. Germline CDR1 and CDR2: SEHNR and FQNEAQ (reference sequence). The CDR3 DNA is TGTGCCAGCAGCTTAGCGCTAGACAGGACGTTAGGCCAAGAGACCCAGTACTTC. It encodes CASSLALDRTLGQETQYF.

V gene TRBV20-1 combines with J gene TRBJ2-7; D is perhaps TRBD1 (5 bases). The CDR3 sequence is 12 residues long. Germline assignment: CDR1 DFQATT and CDR2 SNEGSKA (reference sequence). The V end lost 5 bases, the J end lost 3 bases, and 11 bases lay between the germline ends. CDR3 in amino acids: CSAPQGFYEQYF. CDR3 bases: TGCAGTGCTCCCCAGGGATTCTACGAGCAGTACTTC.

J is TRBJ1-1 and V is TRBV9; weak D call: TRBD1 (5 bases). Germline V CDR1 and CDR2: SGDLS, YYNGEE. V dropped 1 base and J dropped 5 bases, with 9 bases sitting between them. CDR3 length equals 13 residues. The CDR3: CASSVREGTEAFF. CDR3 DNA sequence: TGTGCCAGCAGCGTAAGGGAGGGGACTGAAGCTTTCTTT. The variable domain in full, completed from reference TRBV9 and TRBJ1-1, reads DSGVTQTPKHLITATGQRVTLRCSPRSGDLSVYWYQQSLDQGLQFLIQYYNGEERAKGNILERFSAQQFPDLHSELNLSSLELGDSALYFCASSVREGTEAFFGQGTRLTVV.

The gene calls are TRBV6-2 or TRBV6-3 and TRBJ2-1, with unresolved D. Trimming left V 5 bases short and J 7 bases short, with 21 bases between. The CDR3 is 16 residues long. Per germline, CDR1 MNHEY and CDR2 SVGEGT. The CDR3 coding sequence is TGTGCCAGCAGTCCTGATTCGCCGGACCTTGGGAATGAGCAGTTCTTC. Its protein is CASSPDSPDLGNEQFF.

The chain recombines TRBV11-2 with TRBJ2-2, with D possibly matching TRBD2 (6 bases). The germline gives CDR1 SGHAT, CDR2 FQNNGV. V gave up 3 bases and J gave up 3 bases, with 8 bases separating them. CDR3 length equals 14 residues. The CDR3 nucleotides read TGTGCCAGCAGCTTTGGGGGGTACACCGGGGAGCTGTTTTTT. Translated: CASSFGGYTGELFF. Based on the CDR3 plus reference TRBV11-2 and TRBJ2-2, the full variable domain is EAGVAQSPRYKIIEKRQSVAFWCNPISGHATLYWYQQILGQGPKLLIQFQNNGVVDDSQLPKDRFSAERLKGVDSTLKIQPAKLEDSAVYLCASSFGGYTGELFFGEGSRLTVL.

The chain links TRBV5-1 to TRBJ2-5, with D perhaps matching TRBD1 (5 bases). Germline CDR1 reads SGHRS; CDR2 reads YFSETQ. The CDR3 contains 14 residues. The V end was cut by 3 bases, the J end by 1 base, with 10 bases between. CDR3 region: CASSYDSSQETQYF. The CDR3, as DNA: TGCGCCAGCAGCTACGACAGTTCCCAAGAGACCCAGTACTTC.

This clonotype was recorded a few times. The junction does not match germline at one end; this may be a read error. The genes are TRBV27 and TRBJ2-6; maybe TRBD1 (6 bases). The CDR3 runs 18 residues. Germline assignment: CDR1 MNHEY and CDR2 SMNVEV (reference sequence). CDR3 in amino acids: CASGLRRQVSSGANVLTF. CDR3 DNA sequence: TGTGCCAGCGGTTTGAGGAGACAGGTTAGCTCTGGGGCCAACGTCCTGACTTTC. The full variable domain, rest sourced from reference TRBV27 and TRBJ2-6, is EAQVTQNPRYLITVTGKKLTVTCSQNMNHEYMSWYRQDPGLGLRQIYYSMNVEVTDKGDVPEGYKVSRKEKRNFPLILESPSPNQTSLYFCASGLRRQVSSGANVLTFGAGSRLTVL.

The sample holds many counts of this clonotype. V and J are TRBV5-1 and TRBJ2-1; TRBD2 aligns across 11 bases. The V gene's germline CDR1 is SGHRS and CDR2 YFSETQ. This CDR3 is 17 amino acids long. The V segment lost 2 bases and the J segment 6 bases; nucleotides outside the gene matches: 10. CDR3 nucleotide sequence: TGCGCCAGCAGCTTTAAATCTCTAGCGGGAGGAGGCAATGAGCAGTTCTTC. This gives the protein CASSFKSLAGGGNEQFF.

This clonotype was recorded a few times. The chain employs TRBV20-1 and TRBJ2-7; 11 nucleotides align to TRBD1. With V trimmed by 6 bases and J by 1 base, 5 bases remained unmatched. The CDR3 consists of 14 residues. CDR1 DFQATT and CDR2 SNEGSKA come from the germline V gene (reference sequence). The CDR3 DNA is TGCAGTGCGGCCCGGGACAGGGGGTCCTACGAGCAGTACTTC. As protein: CSAARDRGSYEQYF.

The CDR3 sequence is CASSQRRAGADTQYF. The CDR3 nucleotides read TGTGCCAGCAGCCAAAGAAGAGCGGGAGCGGATACGCAGTATTTT. The gene calls are TRBV3-1 and TRBJ2-3, with 8 bases aligning to TRBD2. Trimming cost V 2 bases and J 6 bases; bases outside gene matches: 7. CDR3 length equals 15 residues. The germline V gene encodes CDR1 LGHDT and CDR2 YNNKEL (reference sequence).

V is TRBV9 and J is TRBJ2-1; TRBD2 matches 7 bases. CDR3 size: 11 residues. Trimming removed 4 bases from V and 13 bases from J; junction bases left unmatched: 5. Germline-derived CDR1 and CDR2 are SGDLS and YYNGEE. CDR3 sequence reads: CASSLGLVQFF. In DNA form, the CDR3 reads TGTGCCAGCAGCTTAGGACTAGTTCAGTTCTTC.

The V call is TRBV5-1, the J call TRBJ1-2, with TRBD1 matching over 7 bases. Germline CDR1 is SGHRS and CDR2 is YFSETQ. This CDR3 contains 14 residues. J was trimmed by 8 bases and V by 0 bases; bases with no gene match: 7. As DNA, the CDR3 is TGCGCCAGCAGCTTGGAAGGGGGCCTGAGGGGCTACACCTTC. Translating gives CASSLEGGLRGYTF.

The chain joins TRBV7-6 to TRBJ2-1, with a possible D match to TRBD2 (6 bases). This CDR3 has 12 residues. The germline V gene encodes CDR1 SGHVS and CDR2 FNYEAQ. The CDR3 region is CASQGAGNEQFF. The CDR3 coding sequence is TGTGCGAGCCAAGGGGCGGGAAATGAGCAGTTCTTC.

This clonotype was seen a few times. The rearrangement joins TRBV27 to TRBJ2-5; 8 bases agree with TRBD2. Germline V gene lookup returns CDR1 MNHEY and CDR2 SMNVEV (reference sequence). This CDR3 region has 16 residues. The V gene end was trimmed by 6 bases and the J gene end by 2 bases; junction bases not matched to a gene: 11. The CDR3 here is CASSKITGGGQETQYF. DNA of the CDR3: TGTGCCAGCAGCAAAATAACCGGGGGGGGACAAGAGACCCAGTACTTC.

The chain couples TRBV6-6 to TRBJ2-3, with 15 bases identical to TRBD2. Germline V gene sequence: CDR1 MNHNY, CDR2 SVGAGI (reference sequence). J lost 8 bases, V lost 10 bases, and 7 bases had no gene match. The CDR3 runs 14 residues. The CDR3 region is CATGLAGGPGTQYF. The CDR3 coding sequence is TGTGCCACCGGACTAGCGGGGGGGCCTGGTACGCAGTATTTT.

In this sample, this clonotype turned up a few times. V usage is TRBV7-2 and J usage is TRBJ2-5; the D is unclear. This CDR3 is built from 15 residues. Trimming took 3 bases from V and 5 from J, leaving 16 bases between them. Per the germline V gene, CDR1 is SGHTA and CDR2 is FQGNSA. DNA for the CDR3: TGTGCCAGCAGCTTTCCCCGGACGATGTCGGAGACCCAGTACTTC. It yields the protein CASSFPRTMSETQYF.

Turning to this clonotype: A clone one base away is much larger, so this may be a read error. This chain uses TRBV29-1 with TRBJ2-5; TRBD1 matches 10 bases. Looked up from germline, CDR1 is SQVTM and CDR2 is ANQGSEA. This CDR3 is 13 amino acids long. Here the CDR3 DNA reads TGCGGCGCCCGGACAGGGGGATCCGAGACCCAGTACTTC. Protein: CGARTGGSETQYF.

The chain links TRBV7-9 to TRBJ1-1, with TRBD1 matching over 9 bases. The V gene's germline CDR1 is SEHNR and CDR2 FQNEAQ (reference sequence). The CDR3 spans 16 residues. V lost 5 bases to trimming and J lost 3 bases; unmatched junction nucleotides: 10. CDR3 in DNA: TGTGCCAGCAGCGTAACAGGGGGCAGGTCGTACACTGAAGCTTTCTTT. It is translated as CASSVTGGRSYTEAFF.